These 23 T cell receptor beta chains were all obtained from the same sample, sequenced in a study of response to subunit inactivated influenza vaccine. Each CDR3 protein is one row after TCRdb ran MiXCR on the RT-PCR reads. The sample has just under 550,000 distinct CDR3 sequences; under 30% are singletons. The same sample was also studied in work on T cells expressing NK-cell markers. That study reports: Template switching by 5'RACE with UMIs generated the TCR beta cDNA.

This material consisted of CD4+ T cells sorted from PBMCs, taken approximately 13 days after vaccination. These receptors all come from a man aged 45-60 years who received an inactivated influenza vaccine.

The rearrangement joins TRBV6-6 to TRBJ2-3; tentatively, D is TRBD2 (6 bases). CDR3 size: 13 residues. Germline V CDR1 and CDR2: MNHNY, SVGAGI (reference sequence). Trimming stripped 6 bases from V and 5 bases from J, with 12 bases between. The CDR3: CASRLHGGDTQYF. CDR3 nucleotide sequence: TGTGCCAGCAGGCTCCACGGGGGAGATACGCAGTATTTT.

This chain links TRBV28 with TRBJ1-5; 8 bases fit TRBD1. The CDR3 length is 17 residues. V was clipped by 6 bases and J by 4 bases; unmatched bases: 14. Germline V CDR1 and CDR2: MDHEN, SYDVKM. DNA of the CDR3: TGTGCCAGCAGACCCCGGACAGGGCCCGTCACGAATCAGCCCCAGCATTTT. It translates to CASRPRTGPVTNQPQHF.

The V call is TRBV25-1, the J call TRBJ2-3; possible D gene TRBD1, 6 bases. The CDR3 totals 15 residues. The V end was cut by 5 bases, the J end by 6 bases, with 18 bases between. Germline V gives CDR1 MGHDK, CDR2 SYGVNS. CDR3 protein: CASSSFLTGPDTQYF. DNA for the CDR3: TGTGCCAGCAGTTCCTTCCTCACAGGGCCCGATACGCAGTATTTT.

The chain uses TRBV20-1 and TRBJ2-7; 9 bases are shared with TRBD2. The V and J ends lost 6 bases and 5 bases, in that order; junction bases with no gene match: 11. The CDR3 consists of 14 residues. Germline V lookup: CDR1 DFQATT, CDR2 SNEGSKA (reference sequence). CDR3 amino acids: CSAAWPSGIHEQYF. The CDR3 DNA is TGCAGTGCGGCCTGGCCTAGCGGGATCCACGAGCAGTACTTC.

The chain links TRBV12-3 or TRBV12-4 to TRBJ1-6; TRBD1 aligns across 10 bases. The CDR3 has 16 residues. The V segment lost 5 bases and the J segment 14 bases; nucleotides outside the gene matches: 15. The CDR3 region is CASSQTMGTGAITLHF. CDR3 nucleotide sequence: TGTGCCAGCAGTCAAACCATGGGGACAGGGGCTATCACCCTCCACTTT.

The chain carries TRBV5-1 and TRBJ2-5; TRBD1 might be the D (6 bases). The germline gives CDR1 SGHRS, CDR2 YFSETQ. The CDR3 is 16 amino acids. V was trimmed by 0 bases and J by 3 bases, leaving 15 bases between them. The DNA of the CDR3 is TGCGCCAGCAGCTTGGCCAGAACAGGGTTGGAAGAGACCCAGTACTTC. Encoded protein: CASSLARTGLEETQYF.

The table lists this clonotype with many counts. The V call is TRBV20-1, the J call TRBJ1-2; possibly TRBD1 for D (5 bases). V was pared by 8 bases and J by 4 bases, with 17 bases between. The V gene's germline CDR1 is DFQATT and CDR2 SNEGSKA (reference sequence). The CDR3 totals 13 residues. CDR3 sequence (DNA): TGCAGTCCTGTCCAACAGGAACCCTATGGCTACACCTTC. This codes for CSPVQQEPYGYTF.

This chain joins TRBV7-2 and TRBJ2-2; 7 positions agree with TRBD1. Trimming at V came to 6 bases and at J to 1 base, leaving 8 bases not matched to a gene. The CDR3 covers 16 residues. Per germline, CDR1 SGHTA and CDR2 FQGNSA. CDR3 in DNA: TGTGCCAGCAGGCCACAGGGGCGTATGAACACCGGGGAGCTGTTTTTT. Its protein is CASRPQGRMNTGELFF.

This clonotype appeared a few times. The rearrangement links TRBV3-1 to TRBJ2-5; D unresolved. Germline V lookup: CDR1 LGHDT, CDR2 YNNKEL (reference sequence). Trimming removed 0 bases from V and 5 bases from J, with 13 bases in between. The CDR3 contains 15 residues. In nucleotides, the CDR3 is TGTGCCAGCAGCCAAGATCCCACCGGGTGGGAGACCCAGTACTTC. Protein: CASSQDPTGWETQYF.

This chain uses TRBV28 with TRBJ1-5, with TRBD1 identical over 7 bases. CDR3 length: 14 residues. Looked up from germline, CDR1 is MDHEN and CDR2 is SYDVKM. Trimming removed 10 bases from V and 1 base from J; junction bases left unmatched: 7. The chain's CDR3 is CATRTGGSNQPQHF. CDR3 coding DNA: TGTGCCACCCGGACAGGAGGAAGCAATCAGCCCCAGCATTTT.

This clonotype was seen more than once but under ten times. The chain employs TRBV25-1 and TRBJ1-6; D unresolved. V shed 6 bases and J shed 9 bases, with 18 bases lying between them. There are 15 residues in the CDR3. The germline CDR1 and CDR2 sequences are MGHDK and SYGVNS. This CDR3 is CASRTGQALVSPLHF. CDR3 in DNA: TGTGCCAGCAGGACCGGCCAAGCGTTGGTTTCACCCCTCCACTTT.

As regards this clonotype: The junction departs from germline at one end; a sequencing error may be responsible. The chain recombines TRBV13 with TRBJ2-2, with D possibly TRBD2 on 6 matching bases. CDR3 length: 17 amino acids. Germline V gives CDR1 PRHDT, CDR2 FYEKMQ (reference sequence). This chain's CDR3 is CASSLEGTGRWTGDLFF. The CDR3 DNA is TGTGCCAGCAGCTTAGAAGGAACGGGGAGGTGGACCGGGGATCTGTTTTTT.

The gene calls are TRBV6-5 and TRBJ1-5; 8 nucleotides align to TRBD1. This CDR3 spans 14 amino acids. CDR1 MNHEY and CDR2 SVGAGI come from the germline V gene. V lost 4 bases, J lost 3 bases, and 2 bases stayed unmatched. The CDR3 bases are TGTGCCAGCAGTTTGGACAGGGCCAATCAGCCCCAGCATTTT. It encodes CASSLDRANQPQHF.

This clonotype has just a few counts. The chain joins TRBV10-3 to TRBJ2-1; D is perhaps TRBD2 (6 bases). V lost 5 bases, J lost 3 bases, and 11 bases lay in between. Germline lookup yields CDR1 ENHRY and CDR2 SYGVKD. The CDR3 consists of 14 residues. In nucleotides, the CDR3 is TGTGCCATCAGTTGGAGGGCCGGCTACAATGAGCAGTTCTTC. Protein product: CAISWRAGYNEQFF.

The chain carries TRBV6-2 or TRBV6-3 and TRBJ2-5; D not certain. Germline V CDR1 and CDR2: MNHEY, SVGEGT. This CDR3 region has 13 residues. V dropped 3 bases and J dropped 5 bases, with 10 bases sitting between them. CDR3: CASSYRLGETQYF. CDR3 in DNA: TGTGCCAGCAGTTATCGCCTCGGGGAGACCCAGTACTTC.

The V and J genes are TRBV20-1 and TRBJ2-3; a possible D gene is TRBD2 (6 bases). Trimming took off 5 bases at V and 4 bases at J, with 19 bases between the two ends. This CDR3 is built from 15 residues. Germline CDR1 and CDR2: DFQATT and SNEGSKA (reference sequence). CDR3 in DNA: TGCAGTGCTGCGGGCGGGGCCCCGCAGGCAGATACGCAGTATTTT. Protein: CSAAGGAPQADTQYF.

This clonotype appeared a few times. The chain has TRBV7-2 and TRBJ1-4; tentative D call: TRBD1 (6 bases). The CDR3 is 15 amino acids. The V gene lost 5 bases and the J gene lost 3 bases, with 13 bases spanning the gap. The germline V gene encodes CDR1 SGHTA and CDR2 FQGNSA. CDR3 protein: CASSPRGSANEKLFF. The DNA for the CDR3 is TGTGCCAGCAGCCCTAGGGGGAGTGCTAATGAAAAACTGTTTTTT.

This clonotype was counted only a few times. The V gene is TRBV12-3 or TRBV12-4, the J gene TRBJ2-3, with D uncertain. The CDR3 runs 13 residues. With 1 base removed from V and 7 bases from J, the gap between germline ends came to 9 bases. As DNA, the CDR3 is TGTGCCAGCAGTTTAGGGGTGTCTCATACGCAGTATTTT. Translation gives CASSLGVSHTQYF.

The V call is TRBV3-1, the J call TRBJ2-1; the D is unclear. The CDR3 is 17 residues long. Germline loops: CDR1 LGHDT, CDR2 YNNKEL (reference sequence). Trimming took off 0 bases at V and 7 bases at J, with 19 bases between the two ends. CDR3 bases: TGTGCCAGCAGCCAAGATCTGGCCAAGTTATCTCGGAATGAGCAGTTCTTC. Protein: CASSQDLAKLSRNEQFF.

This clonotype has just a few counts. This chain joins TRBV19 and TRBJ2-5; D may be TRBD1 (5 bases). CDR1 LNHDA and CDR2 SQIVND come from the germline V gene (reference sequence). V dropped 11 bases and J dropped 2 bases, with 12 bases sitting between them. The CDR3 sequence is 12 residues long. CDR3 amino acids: CAAGRTQETQYF. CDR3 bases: TGTGCCGCAGGGCGAACACAAGAGACCCAGTACTTC.

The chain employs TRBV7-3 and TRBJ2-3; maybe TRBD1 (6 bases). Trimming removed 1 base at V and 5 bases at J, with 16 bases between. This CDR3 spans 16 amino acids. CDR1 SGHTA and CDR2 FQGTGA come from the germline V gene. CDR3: CASSLNGRGLVDTQYF. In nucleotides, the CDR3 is TGTGCCAGCAGCTTAAACGGCAGGGGTTTGGTAGATACGCAGTATTTT.

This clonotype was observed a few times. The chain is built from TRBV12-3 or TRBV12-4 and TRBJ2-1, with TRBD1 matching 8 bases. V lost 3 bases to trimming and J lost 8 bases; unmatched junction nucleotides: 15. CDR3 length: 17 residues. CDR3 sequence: CASSFGKARTGWYEQFF. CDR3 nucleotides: TGTGCCAGCAGTTTCGGGAAAGCAAGGACAGGGTGGTATGAGCAGTTCTTC.

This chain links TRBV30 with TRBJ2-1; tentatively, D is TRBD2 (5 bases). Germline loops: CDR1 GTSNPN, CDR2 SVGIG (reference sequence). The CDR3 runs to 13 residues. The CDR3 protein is CAYHGNYYNEQFF. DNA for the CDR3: TGTGCTTATCACGGGAATTACTACAATGAGCAGTTCTTC.